This T cell receptor (beta chain) derives from a study of spatial heterogeneity in lung cancer. On the study more broadly: There were consistently more beta-chain sequences detected than alpha-chain sequences.

Study-wide findings and caveats: Expanded tumor TCRs that were ubiquitous appeared in blood more at resection than follow-up.

Each TCR cDNA molecule bore a unique molecular identifier. In TCRdb, the 5' RACE reads were re-called with MiXCR into one record per CDR3 protein. This sample yields 75,000 to 85,000 distinct CDR3 sequences, of which under 25% are seen a single time; 5% to 7.5% belongs to the top ten. The CDR3 spans 14 residues. Trimming took 6 bases from V and 1 from J, leaving 15 bases between them. CDR1 is SQVTM, CDR2 ANQGSEA, per germline. In the case of this clonotype: No antigen is known for it.

The time point was: sample taken at primary tumor resection. Whole RNA from tumor, nontumor lung or frozen PBMC was sequenced unsorted. Patients with untreated early-stage non-small cell lung cancer, numbering 72, were the donors. The sample was PBMCs, taken at surgery. V and J are TRBV29-1 and TRBJ2-5; D is unclear. This TCR was recovered from a male donor with early-stage non-small cell lung cancer. The CDR3 DNA follows: TGCAGCGTGGAGCTAGTGGCGGTCCAAGAGACCCAGTACTTC. Its protein is CSVELVAVQETQYF.